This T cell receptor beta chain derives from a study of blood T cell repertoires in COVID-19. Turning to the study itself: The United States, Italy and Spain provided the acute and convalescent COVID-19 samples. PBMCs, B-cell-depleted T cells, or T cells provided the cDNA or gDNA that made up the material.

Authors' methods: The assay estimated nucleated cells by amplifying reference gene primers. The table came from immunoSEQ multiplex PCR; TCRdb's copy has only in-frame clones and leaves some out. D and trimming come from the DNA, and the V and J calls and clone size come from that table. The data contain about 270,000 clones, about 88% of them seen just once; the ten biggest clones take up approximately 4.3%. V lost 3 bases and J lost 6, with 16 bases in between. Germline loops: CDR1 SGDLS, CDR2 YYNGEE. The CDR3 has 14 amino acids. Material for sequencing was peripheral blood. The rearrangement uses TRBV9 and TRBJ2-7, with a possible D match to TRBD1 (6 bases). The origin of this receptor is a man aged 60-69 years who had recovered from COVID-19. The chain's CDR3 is CASSAGHSEGEQYF. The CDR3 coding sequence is TGTGCCAGCAGCGCGGGACATTCAGAGGGCGAGCAGTACTTC. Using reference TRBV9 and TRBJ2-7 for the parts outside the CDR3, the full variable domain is DSGVTQTPKHLITATGQRVTLRCSPRSGDLSVYWYQQSLDQGLQFLIQYYNGEERAKGNILERFSAQQFPDLHSELNLSSLELGDSALYFCASSAGHSEGEQYFGPGTRLTVT.